This T cell receptor beta chain came from a study of blood T cell repertoires in COVID-19. Some clones are missing from TCRdb's copy, which holds only in-frame ones; the method was immunoSEQ multiplex PCR. The data hold approximately 300,000 clones, with approximately 89% observed a single time. The CDR3 length is 15 residues. With V trimmed by 2 bases and J by 3 bases, 5 bases remained unmatched. Germline lookup yields CDR1 SGHAT and CDR2 FQNNGV. The sequence came from a woman in her 30s who had recovered from COVID-19. What was sequenced was PBMCs or T cells enriched from blood (not recorded which). The rearrangement links TRBV11-2 to TRBJ2-5; TRBD2 agrees at 8 bases. The CDR3: CASSLYVGGEETQYF. The CDR3 bases are TGTGCCAGCAGCTTATATGTCGGGGGGGAAGAGACCCAGTACTTC.